The 8 T cell receptor beta chains below come from one sample, sequenced in a study of cytomegalovirus exposure and HLA in healthy donors (dated by TCRdb to the late 2010s). The library relied on the immunoSEQ multiplex PCR assay. TCRdb mirrors the immuneACCESS table, restricted to in-frame sequences. Some clones are absent from its copies; in checked studies, under half trace to an unresolved V gene, and the reason for the others is unknown. Counted in this sample were about 160,000 clones; around 96% of them appeared once. The ten most abundant clones make up approximately 1% of the sample. What was sequenced was PBMCs. Receptors originate from a woman younger than 30 in good health and CMV-seronegative.

The chain recombines TRBV30 with TRBJ2-7; 9 bases are shared with TRBD2. The CDR3 totals 15 residues. V shed 5 bases and J 5 bases; nucleotides not matched to a gene: 13. In germline, CDR1 is GTSNPN, CDR2 SVGIG (reference sequence). The CDR3 DNA reads TGTGCCTGGGAAGCAGTTAGCGGGGGCAGCGACGAGCAGTACTTC. The encoded protein is CAWEAVSGGSDEQYF. Supplemented by reference TRBV30 and TRBJ2-7, the full variable domain reads SQTIHQWPATLVQPVGSPLSLECTVEGTSNPNLYWYRQAAGRGLQLLFYSVGIGQISSEVPQNLSASRPQDRQFILSSKKLLLSDSGFYLCAWEAVSGGSDEQYFGPGTRLTVT.

This chain links TRBV7-3 with TRBJ1-1; D unresolved. Germline V lookup: CDR1 SGHTA, CDR2 FQGTGA. Trimming shortened V by 2 bases and J by 8 bases, and 15 bases separated the two germline ends. This CDR3 is 14 amino acids long. The CDR3 sequence is CASSLLGGLGEAFF. The CDR3 nucleotides read TGTGCCAGCAGCTTACTGGGAGGCTTGGGGGAAGCTTTCTTT.

The chain couples TRBV11-3 to TRBJ1-5, with D tentatively TRBD1 (6 bases). The CDR3 has 15 residues. Germline assignment: CDR1 SGHNT and CDR2 YENEEA. Trimming removed 5 bases from V and 4 bases from J, with 15 bases in between. In DNA form, the CDR3 reads TGTGCCAGCAGCAAAGGCGCAGGGGAGAATCAGCCCCAGCATTTT. This gives the protein CASSKGAGENQPQHF.

This rearrangement joins TRBV27 to TRBJ2-7; 9 bases match TRBD1. Trimming removed 4 bases from V and 7 bases from J; junction bases left unmatched: 8. This CDR3 is 14 amino acids long. From germline, CDR1 is MNHEY and CDR2 SMNVEV (reference sequence). CDR3 nucleotide sequence: TGTGCCAGCAGTTCAGGGACAGGGCTGGGGGAGCAGTACTTC. This gives the protein CASSSGTGLGEQYF.

This rearrangement joins TRBV4-3 to TRBJ1-3; TRBD1 might be the D (5 bases). Germline CDR1 is LGHNA and CDR2 is YSLEER. V lost 0 bases and J lost 1, with 10 bases in between. The CDR3 runs 16 residues. CDR3 DNA sequence: TGCGCCAGCAGCCAAGACCCGACAGCTTCTGGAAACACCATATATTTT. Amino acids: CASSQDPTASGNTIYF.

This clone occurred a few times. The chain couples TRBV5-8 to TRBJ2-7; 12 bases line up with TRBD1. Looked up from germline, CDR1 is SGHTS and CDR2 is YDEGEE. The V and J ends lost 5 bases and 5 bases, in that order; junction bases with no gene match: 8. The CDR3 is 15 residues long. CDR3 sequence reads: CASRLPGQGADEQYF. The CDR3 DNA sequence: TGTGCCAGCAGGCTCCCGGGACAGGGGGCTGACGAGCAGTACTTC.

The rearrangement uses TRBV5-6 and TRBJ2-2; no reliable D call. The CDR3 loop spans 12 amino acids. Germline CDR1 reads SGHDT; CDR2 reads YYEEEE. V gave up 7 bases and J gave up 5 bases, with 9 bases separating them. In DNA, the CDR3 is TGTGCCAGCTCCGATCTAACCGGGGAGCTGTTTTTT. This gives the protein CASSDLTGELFF.

This clone was detected once. This chain uses TRBV11-2 with TRBJ1-1; 7 nucleotides agree with TRBD1. Per the germline V gene, CDR1 is SGHAT and CDR2 is FQNNGV. The junction had 6 bases not matched to a gene; V was cut back by 5 bases and J by 3 bases. The CDR3 has 14 amino acids. The CDR3 loop is CASSLLTGYTEAFF. The CDR3 DNA is TGTGCCAGCAGCCTACTGACAGGGTACACTGAAGCTTTCTTT.